In its sample, the clone carrying this T cell receptor (beta chain) was seen once. At one of its ends the junction is not consistent with the germline gene, which may arise from a read error. The sample comes from a study of T-cell reconstitution after alpha-beta-depleted transplantation in children. This CDR3 is 18 amino acids long. Germline CDR1 LGHNA, CDR2 YSLEER. It was with unique molecular identifiers that the TCRbeta library was prepared. Each CDR3 protein is one row after TCRdb ran MiXCR on the PCR reads. The sample has approximately 400,000 distinct CDR3 sequences; roughly 10% are singletons.

The clonotype comes from a human donor who donated a stem cell graft to a child with acute myeloid leukemia. Specimen: PBMCs from the stem cell graft donor, collected from the stem cell graft. The gene calls are TRBV4-3 and TRBJ2-2, with 11 positions matching TRBD2. CDR3 sequence (DNA): TGCGCCAGCAACCAAGGTTTAATAGCGGGAGGGCCTACCGGGGAGCTGTTTTTT. Protein: CASNQGLIAGGPTGELFF.